This TCR beta chain was identified in a study of T cell responses to AZD1222 COVID-19 vaccine. Only in-frame clones appear in the TCRdb table, and some are missing; sequencing was by immunoSEQ multiplex PCR. The table lists about 170,000 clones, more than 80% of them singletons. Study outcomes and limitations: The study found vaccine-associated CD4 TCRs spanning spike, dominant at 160-218 and 743-854.

To note about this clone: What it binds is not known.

The material was peripheral blood, obtained on day 0 of AZD1222 vaccination. The receptor comes from an adult in good health.

CDR3: CASSAGKGNTEAFF. CDR3 DNA sequence: TGTGCCAGCAGCGCAGGGAAAGGGAACACTGAAGCTTTCTTT. The V gene is TRBV7-8, the J gene TRBJ1-1, with D tentatively TRBD1 (5 bases). The CDR3 sequence is 14 residues long. V was trimmed by 5 bases and J by 1 base, leaving 11 bases between them. Looked up from germline, CDR1 is SGHVS and CDR2 is FQNEAQ.